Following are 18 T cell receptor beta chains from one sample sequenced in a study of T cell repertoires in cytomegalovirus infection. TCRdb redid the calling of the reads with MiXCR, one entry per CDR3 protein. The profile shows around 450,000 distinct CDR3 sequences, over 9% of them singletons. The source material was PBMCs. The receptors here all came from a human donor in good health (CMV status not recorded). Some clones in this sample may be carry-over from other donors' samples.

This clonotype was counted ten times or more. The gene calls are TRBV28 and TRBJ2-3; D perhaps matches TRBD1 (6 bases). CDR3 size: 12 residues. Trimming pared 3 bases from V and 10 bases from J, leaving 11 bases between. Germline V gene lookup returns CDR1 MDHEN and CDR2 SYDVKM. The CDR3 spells CASSLLQGAQYF. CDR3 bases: TGTGCCAGCAGTTTGTTACAGGGTGCGCAGTATTTT.

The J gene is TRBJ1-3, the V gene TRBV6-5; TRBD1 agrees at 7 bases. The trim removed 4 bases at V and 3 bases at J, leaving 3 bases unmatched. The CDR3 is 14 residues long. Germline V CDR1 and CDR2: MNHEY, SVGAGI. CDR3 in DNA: TGTGCCAGCAGTTCAGGGGGTCTTGGAAACACCATATATTTT. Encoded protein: CASSSGGLGNTIYF.

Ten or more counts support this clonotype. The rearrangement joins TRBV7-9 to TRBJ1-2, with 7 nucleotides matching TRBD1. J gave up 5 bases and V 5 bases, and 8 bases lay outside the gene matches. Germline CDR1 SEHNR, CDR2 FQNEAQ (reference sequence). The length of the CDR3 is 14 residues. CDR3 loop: CASSHTGDPYGYTF. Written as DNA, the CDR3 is TGTGCCAGCAGCCACACAGGGGACCCTTATGGCTACACCTTC.

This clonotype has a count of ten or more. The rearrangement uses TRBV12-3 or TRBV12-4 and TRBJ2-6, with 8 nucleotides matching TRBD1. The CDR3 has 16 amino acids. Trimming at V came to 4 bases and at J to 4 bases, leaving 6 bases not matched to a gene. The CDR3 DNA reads TGTGCCAGCAGTTGGCAGGGGGCGGTGGGGGCCAACGTCCTGACTTTC. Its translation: CASSWQGAVGANVLTF.

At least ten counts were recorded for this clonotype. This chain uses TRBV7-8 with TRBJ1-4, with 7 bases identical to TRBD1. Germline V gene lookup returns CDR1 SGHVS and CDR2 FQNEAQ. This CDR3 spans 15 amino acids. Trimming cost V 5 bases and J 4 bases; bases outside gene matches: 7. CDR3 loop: CASSGGQAYNEKLFF. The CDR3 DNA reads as TGTGCCAGCAGCGGTGGACAGGCCTATAATGAAAAACTGTTTTTT. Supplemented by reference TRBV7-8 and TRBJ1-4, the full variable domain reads GAGVSQSPRYKVAKRGQDVALRCDPISGHVSLFWYQQALGQGPEFLTYFQNEAQLDKSGLPSDRFFAERPEGSVSTLKIQRTQQEDSAVYLCASSGGQAYNEKLFFGSGTQLSVL.

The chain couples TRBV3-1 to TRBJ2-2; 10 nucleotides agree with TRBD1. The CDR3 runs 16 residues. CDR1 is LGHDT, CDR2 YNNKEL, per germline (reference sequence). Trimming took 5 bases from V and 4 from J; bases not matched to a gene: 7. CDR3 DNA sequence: TGTGCCAGCAGCGAAGTCGGACAGGGGGTCACCGGGGAGCTGTTTTTT. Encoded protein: CASSEVGQGVTGELFF.

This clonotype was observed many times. The CDR3 DNA is TGTGCCAGCAGCTTAGACGTCACTAGCGGATACAATGAGCAGTTCTTC. Its protein product is CASSLDVTSGYNEQFF. V is TRBV7-8 and J is TRBJ2-1; TRBD2 matches at 8 bases. The length of the CDR3 is 16 residues. Per germline, CDR1 SGHVS and CDR2 FQNEAQ. The V and J ends lost 1 base and 4 bases, in that order; junction bases with no gene match: 6.

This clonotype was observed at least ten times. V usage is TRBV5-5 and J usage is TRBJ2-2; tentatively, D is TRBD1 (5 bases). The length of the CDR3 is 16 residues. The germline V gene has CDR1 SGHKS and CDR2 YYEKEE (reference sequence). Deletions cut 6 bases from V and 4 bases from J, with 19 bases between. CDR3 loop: CASKPFGQGSTGELFF. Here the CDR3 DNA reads TGTGCCAGCAAACCTTTCGGGCAGGGTAGCACCGGGGAGCTGTTTTTT.

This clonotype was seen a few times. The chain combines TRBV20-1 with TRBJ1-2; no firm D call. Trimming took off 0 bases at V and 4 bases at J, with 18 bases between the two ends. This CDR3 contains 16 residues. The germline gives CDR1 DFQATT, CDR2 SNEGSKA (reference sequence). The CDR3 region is CSARDLSPGTSYGYTF. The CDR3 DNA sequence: TGCAGTGCTAGAGATCTTTCCCCGGGAACTTCCTATGGCTACACCTTC.

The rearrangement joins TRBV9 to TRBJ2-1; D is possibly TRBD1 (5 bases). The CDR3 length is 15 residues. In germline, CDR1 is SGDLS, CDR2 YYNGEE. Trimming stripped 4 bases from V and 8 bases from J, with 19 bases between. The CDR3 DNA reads TGTGCCAGCAGCCCCTCCAGGGATCAAGGCGATGAGCAGTTCTTC. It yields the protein CASSPSRDQGDEQFF.

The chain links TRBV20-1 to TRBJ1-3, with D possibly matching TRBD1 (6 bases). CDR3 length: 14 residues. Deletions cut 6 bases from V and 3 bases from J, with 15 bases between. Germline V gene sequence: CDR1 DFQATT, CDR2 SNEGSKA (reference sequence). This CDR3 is CSARGRGGGNTIYF. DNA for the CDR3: TGCAGTGCCCGCGGCAGGGGCGGTGGAAACACCATATATTTT.

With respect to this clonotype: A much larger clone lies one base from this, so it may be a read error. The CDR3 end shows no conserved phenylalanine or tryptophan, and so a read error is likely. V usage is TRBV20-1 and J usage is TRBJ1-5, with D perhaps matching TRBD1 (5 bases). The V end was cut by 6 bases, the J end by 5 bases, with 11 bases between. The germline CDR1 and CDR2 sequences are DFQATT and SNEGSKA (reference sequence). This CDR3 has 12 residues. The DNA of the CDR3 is TGCAGTGCCACTGGGGGGGATCAGCCCCAGCATCTT. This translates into CSATGGDQPQHL.

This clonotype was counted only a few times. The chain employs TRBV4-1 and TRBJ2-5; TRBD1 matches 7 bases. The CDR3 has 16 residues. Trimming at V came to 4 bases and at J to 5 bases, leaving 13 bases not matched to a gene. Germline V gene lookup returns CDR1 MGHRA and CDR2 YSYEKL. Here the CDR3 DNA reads TGCGCCAGCAGCCTAAGAAACAGGGGAACTCTGGAGACCCAGTACTTC. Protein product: CASSLRNRGTLETQYF.

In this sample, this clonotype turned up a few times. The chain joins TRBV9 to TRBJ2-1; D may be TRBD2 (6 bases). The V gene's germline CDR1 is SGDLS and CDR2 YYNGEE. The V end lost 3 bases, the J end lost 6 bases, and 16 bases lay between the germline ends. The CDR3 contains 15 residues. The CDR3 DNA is TGTGCCAGCAGCGAGGGACTCTGGGGACGCAATGAGCAGTTCTTC. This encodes CASSEGLWGRNEQFF.

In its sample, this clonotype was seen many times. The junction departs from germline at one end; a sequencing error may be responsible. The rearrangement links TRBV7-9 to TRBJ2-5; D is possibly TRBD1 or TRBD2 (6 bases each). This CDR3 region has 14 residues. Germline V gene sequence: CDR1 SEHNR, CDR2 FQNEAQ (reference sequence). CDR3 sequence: CASSFTTGSGSKSF. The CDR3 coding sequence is TGTGCCAGCAGCTTTACTACAGGGTCCGGGAGTAAGTCCTTC.

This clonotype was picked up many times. The CDR3 sequence is CASSLLRGPYNEQFF. Written as DNA, the CDR3 is TGTGCCAGCAGCTTACTCAGGGGTCCTTACAATGAGCAGTTCTTC. V gene TRBV7-2 combines with J gene TRBJ2-1; the D gene is possibly TRBD1 (6 bases). In germline, CDR1 is SGHTA, CDR2 FQGNSA. Trimming took 2 bases from V and 4 from J, leaving 12 bases between them. This CDR3 is built from 15 residues.

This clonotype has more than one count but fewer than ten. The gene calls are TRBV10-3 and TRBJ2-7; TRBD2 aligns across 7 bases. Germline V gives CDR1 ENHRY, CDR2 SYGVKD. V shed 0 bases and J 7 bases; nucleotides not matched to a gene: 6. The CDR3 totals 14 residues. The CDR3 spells CAISESSGSGEQYF. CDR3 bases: TGTGCCATCAGTGAGTCGAGTGGTAGCGGGGAGCAGTACTTC.

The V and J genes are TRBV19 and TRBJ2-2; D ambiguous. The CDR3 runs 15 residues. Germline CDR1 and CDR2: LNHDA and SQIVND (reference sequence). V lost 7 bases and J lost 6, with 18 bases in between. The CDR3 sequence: CASMARQEIPGELFF. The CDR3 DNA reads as TGTGCCAGTATGGCTAGGCAGGAGATTCCCGGGGAGCTGTTTTTT.